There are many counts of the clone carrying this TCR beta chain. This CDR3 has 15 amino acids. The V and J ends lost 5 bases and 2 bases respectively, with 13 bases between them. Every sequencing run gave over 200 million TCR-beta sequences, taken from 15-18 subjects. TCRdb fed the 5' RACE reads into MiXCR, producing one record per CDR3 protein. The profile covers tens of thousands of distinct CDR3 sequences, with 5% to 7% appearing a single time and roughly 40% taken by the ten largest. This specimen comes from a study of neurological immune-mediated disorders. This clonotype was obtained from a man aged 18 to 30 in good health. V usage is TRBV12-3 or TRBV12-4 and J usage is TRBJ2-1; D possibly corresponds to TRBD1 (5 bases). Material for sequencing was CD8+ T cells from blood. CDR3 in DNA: TGTGCCAGCAGTCCTCAGGGTGGCCCCTACAATGAGCAGTTCTTC. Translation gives CASSPQGGPYNEQFF.